This T cell receptor beta chain was captured by sequencing in a study of shared clonotypes between healthy human individuals (dated by TCRdb to about 2020). The study in broad terms: The cohort included a few men and a couple of women between 18 and 49 years of age. Per donor, three plates each were used for CD4 naive and CD4 memory, two for CD8 naive, and one for CD8 memory. The study deeply sequenced blood TCR repertoires of roughly five healthy adults to estimate repertoire size and the extent of clonotype sharing between individuals. Different laboratories and diverse techniques were used to prepare libraries and sequence TCR repertoires, to increase sequencing depth and limit assay-specific biases. Per donor, leukapheresis produced somewhere between about 0.9 and 10 billion PBMCs. Broad study findings and their caveats: Larger estimated clonotype richness was generally found for naive subsets than for memory subsets. Approximately 4.8% of naive CD4, 3.5% of naive CD8, about 2.5% of memory CD4, and 0.4% of memory CD8 clonotypes were shared across a few donors. Pairwise subsampling indicated that sequencing depth was expected to affect the degree of clonotype sharing among donors. Sampling was limited to blood, and TCR repertoires in tissue likely differ from TCR repertoires in blood. The small number of donors limited the genetic and exposure-history diversity represented. Compared with non-shared clonotypes, the clonotypes found in all four sorted-subset donors had higher generation probabilities. Incomplete sequencing was indicated by rarefaction of sorted-subset datasets, despite the large sequencing depth.

CDR1 and CDR2, per the germline V gene, are SGHRS and YFSETQ. V ends up 4 bases short and J 4 bases short, with an unmatched junction base count of 2. The CDR3 has 15 amino acids, counting the end cysteine and phenylalanine. The sequence is cut down to CDR3 DNA, 45 bases in frame from base 1. As regards this clone: Its target antigen remains unknown. Base qualities were left out, and no much larger clone turns up one base away.

Using the deep immunoSEQ assay, TCR CDR3 regions were amplified from genomic DNA by multiplex PCR. Genomic DNA extracted from each cell subset was distributed evenly over all wells of several immunoSEQ 96-well plates, and each plate served as one replicate. For sorted subsets, 200 to 250 ng of genomic DNA, equivalent to some 33,000 T cell genomes, went into each replicate PCR. Purified libraries were quantified with a Qubit 3.0 fluorometer, sized on a Bioanalyzer 2100, and re-quantified with the KAPA Library Quantification kit. Every immunoSEQ 96-well plate was sequenced on a dedicated single-read 150-cycle Illumina NextSeq 550 flow cell. The source study handled its data this way. The immunoSEQ output contained only junctional sequences without quality scores, so filtering could not match that applied to full-length reads. To assign V/J genes and CDR3, sequences were annotated against IMGT germline references using PyIR, a Python wrapper for IgBLAST v1.9. Reads were filtered out if the reads had weak V/J assignments (E-value above 1e-6), no CDR3, stop codons, out-of-frame junctions, or ambiguous translated residues. V3J clonotypes were defined as sequences sharing an identical inferred V gene, J gene, and CDR3 amino acid sequence. To compute the percentage overlap between repertoires, the number of shared unique clonotypes was divided by the size of the smaller repertoire. Repertoire richness was assessed with RTK rarefaction, the Chao1 estimator, and Recon v2.1 estimates of unobserved clonotypes. Generation probabilities were computed with OLGA for all TCRbeta clonotypes obtained by the gDNA method from several donors. TCRdb provides this immuneACCESS table in a form limited to in-frame rearrangements. Some clones are lacking; in checked studies, under half of them reflect an unresolved V gene, and why the rest are absent is not known. V and J calls and clone size are copied from that table; D and trimming were computed from the DNA. Recorded for this sample are about 380,000 clones; 96% of them occurred a single time. 0.25% to 0.35% of the sample rests with the top ten.

Donors were healthy HIV-negative adults with no recently reported acute infections or vaccinations. Only Caucasian adults living in Nashville, Tennessee, USA were represented among the donors. The CD8 memory samples were a combination of magnetically selected CD45RO+ cells and CCR7-negative CD45RA+ effector memory (TemRA) cells. Blood was obtained by leukapheresis, after which PBMCs were separated by Ficoll-Histopaque density gradient centrifugation and cryopreserved in liquid nitrogen vapor phase. Analytical flow cytometry was used to check the purity and quantity of each magnetically sorted T cell population. Each sorted fraction had its genomic DNA isolated and then quantified by UV absorbance on a Nanodrop 2000c.

The rearrangement joined TRBV5-1 to TRBJ2-3; 14 middle bases align to TRBD2. Sequencing was carried out using memory CD8+ T cells sorted from blood. This sample's cell subset or site label indicates: CD45RO+ cells pooled with CCR7-negative TemRA cells. The TCR was taken from a man aged 30-40 years in good health. The base sequence is TGCGCCAGCAGCCCGGGACTAGCGGGAGCAGATACGCAGTATTTT. Its coded protein is CASSPGLAGADTQYF.